The T cell receptor beta chain under discussion was sequenced for a study of blood T cell repertoires in COVID-19. On the study more broadly: The study drew acute and convalescent COVID-19 samples from the United States, Italy and Spain. Nucleic acid was either cDNA or gDNA, and it came from T cells, B-cell-depleted T cells, or PBMCs.

The CDR3 spans 16 residues. Germline V lookup: CDR1 SGHTA, CDR2 FQGNSA. V shed 4 bases and J 0 bases; nucleotides not matched to a gene: 8. Authors' processing steps: Reference gene primer amplification gave nucleated cell count estimates. Clones were sequenced by immunoSEQ multiplex PCR, and TCRdb holds only the in-frame ones, with some missing. For V, J and clone size, that table is used; D and trimming come from the DNA. The table lists about 350,000 clones, roughly 87% of them singletons, with roughly 0.94% in the top ten. The source material was PBMCs or T cells enriched from blood (not recorded which). The receptor's source is a woman in her twenties or thirties who had recovered from COVID-19. V usage is TRBV7-2 and J usage is TRBJ2-7; 8 bases line up with TRBD1. In DNA, the CDR3 is TGTGCCAGCAGCTCAGAGGGGACAGGAATCTCCTACGAGCAGTACTTC. Translating it yields CASSSEGTGISYEQYF.